Listed below are T cell receptor beta chains from one sample, sequenced in a study of blood T cell repertoires in COVID-19. Clones were read by immunoSEQ multiplex PCR, and TCRdb kept only the in-frame ones, dropping some. The repertoire has hundreds of thousands of clones, about 85% of them found once; the top ten carry approximately 2.4%. Sequencing was carried out using peripheral blood. The source of these receptors is a man younger than 30 with active or convalescent COVID-19. CDR3s include the opening cysteine and the closing phenylalanine or tryptophan. The order of the fields is V gene, clone size, D gene, J gene, CDR3 protein, CDR3 DNA. The D gene is left open where the match is weak. Size tells how often a clone was seen (once, few, many) or the class of an expanded clone, and some rows leave it out.

V: TRBV9
size: .
D: .
J: TRBJ2-7
CDR3: CASSVGVPRLLYEQYF
DNA: TGTGCCAGCAGCGTAGGGGTACCGAGACTGCTCTACGAGCAGTACTTC

V: TRBV27
size: .
D: TRBD1
J: TRBJ2-3
CDR3: CASSSGTGAHVYTDTQYF
DNA: TGTGCCAGCAGCTCCGGGACAGGGGCGCACGTCTACACAGATACGCAGTATTTT

V: TRBV6-1
size: .
D: TRBD2
J: TRBJ2-3
CDR3: CASSERVRGLAGVSSTDTQYF
DNA: TGTGCCAGCAGTGAACGGGTGAGAGGGCTAGCGGGAGTCTCTAGCACAGATACGCAGTATTTT

V: TRBV29-1
size: few
D: .
J: TRBJ2-7
CDR3: CSVGEGEQYF
DNA: TGCAGCGTTGGCGAGGGCGAGCAGTACTTC

V: TRBV19
size: .
D: .
J: TRBJ1-1
CDR3: CASSIALGRNTEAFF
DNA: TGTGCCAGTAGTATAGCCTTGGGGAGGAACACTGAAGCTTTCTTT

V: TRBV19
size: .
D: TRBD1
J: TRBJ1-5
CDR3: CASSPDRGNQPQHF
DNA: TGTGCCAGTAGTCCCGACAGGGGTAACCAGCCCCAGCATTTT

V: TRBV20-1
size: .
D: TRBD2
J: TRBJ2-7
CDR3: CSSSGLDEQYF
DNA: TGCAGCTCTAGCGGACTAGACGAGCAGTACTTC

V: TRBV11-2
size: .
D: TRBD1
J: TRBJ1-5
CDR3: CASSPTGANQPQHF
DNA: TGTGCCAGCAGTCCGACAGGGGCAAATCAGCCCCAGCATTTT

V: TRBV3-1/TRBV3-2
size: .
D: TRBD2
J: TRBJ2-1
CDR3: CASSQGLAGGTEQFF
DNA: TGTGCCAGCAGCCAAGGGTTAGCGGGAGGGACTGAGCAGTTCTTC

V: TRBV13
size: .
D: .
J: TRBJ2-7
CDR3: CASSSRSRLGGFSYEQYF
DNA: TGTGCCAGCAGCTCCAGGAGTAGACTGGGGGGATTCTCCTACGAGCAGTACTTC

V: TRBV14
size: .
D: TRBD1
J: TRBJ2-3
CDR3: CASSPGQGLNTQYF
DNA: TGTGCCAGCAGCCCGGGACAGGGCCTAAATACGCAGTATTTT

V: TRBV29-1
size: .
D: TRBD1
J: TRBJ2-7
CDR3: CSVWTGVTYEQYF
DNA: TGCAGCGTTTGGACAGGGGTGACGTACGAGCAGTACTTC

V: TRBV27
size: .
D: TRBD2
J: TRBJ2-3
CDR3: CASTPPQISGGTDTQYF
DNA: TGTGCCAGCACCCCCCCGCAAATTAGCGGGGGCACAGATACGCAGTATTTT

V: TRBV11-2
size: .
D: .
J: TRBJ2-7
CDR3: CASSRGTFSYEQYF
DNA: TGTGCCAGCAGTCGTGGGACATTCTCCTACGAGCAGTACTTC

V: TRBV16
size: .
D: TRBD1
J: TRBJ1-2
CDR3: CASSQSKLGTGNGYTF
DNA: TGTGCCAGCAGCCAATCTAAACTCGGGACAGGCAATGGCTACACCTTC

V: TRBV24-1
size: .
D: .
J: TRBJ2-3
CDR3: CATSDWASQYF
DNA: TGTGCCACCAGTGATTGGGCCTCGCAGTATTTT

V: TRBV5-1
size: .
D: .
J: TRBJ1-6
CDR3: CASSQGGSNSPLHF
DNA: TGCGCCAGCAGCCAGGGAGGTTCTAATTCACCCCTCCACTTT

V: TRBV5-1
size: .
D: .
J: TRBJ1-2
CDR3: CASSGSEVDGYTF
DNA: TGCGCCAGCAGCGGATCTGAGGTGGATGGCTACACCTTC